These 18 T cell receptor beta chains originate from one sample sequenced in a study of control samples from healthy donors and cancer patients. Profiling relied on immunoSEQ multiplex PCR, and the TCRdb table lists in-frame clones only, not all of them. The sample records approximately 160,000 clones, about 93% being singletons. Source material: blood. These receptor sequences come from a woman aged 60 to 75 in good health.

This rearrangement joins TRBV25-1 to TRBJ1-2; D is possibly TRBD1 (6 bases). This CDR3 has 15 amino acids. The germline V gene has CDR1 MGHDK and CDR2 SYGVNS. V dropped 5 bases and J dropped 0 bases, with 13 bases sitting between them. The CDR3 protein is CASSLSGAANYGYTF. The CDR3 coding sequence is TGTGCCAGCAGTCTCTCAGGGGCAGCTAACTATGGCTACACCTTC.

This clone was detected only once. The chain is built from TRBV2 and TRBJ1-2; D might be TRBD1 (6 bases). Germline-derived CDR1 and CDR2 are SNHLY and FYNNEI. The CDR3 contains 14 residues. V dropped 4 bases and J dropped 2 bases, with 11 bases sitting between them. CDR3 sequence: CASSAQGPNYGYTF. The DNA for the CDR3 is TGTGCCAGCAGTGCACAGGGTCCAAACTATGGCTACACCTTC. Variable domain in full (rest from reference TRBV2 and TRBJ1-2): EPEVTQTPSHQVTQMGQEVILRCVPISNHLYFYWYRQILGQKVEFLVSFYNNEISEKSEIFDDQFSVERPDGSNFTLKIRSTKLEDSAMYFCASSAQGPNYGYTFGSGTRLTVV.

The V call is TRBV5-1, the J call TRBJ2-1; TRBD2 might be the D (6 bases). Germline-derived CDR1 and CDR2 are SGHRS and YFSETQ. Trimming shortened V by 0 bases and J by 4 bases, and 14 bases separated the two germline ends. The CDR3 has 16 amino acids. The DNA of the CDR3 is TGCGCCAGCAGCTTGGCCTTGGCGGGAAGGTACAATGAGCAGTTCTTC. Translating it yields CASSLALAGRYNEQFF.

Only one count was recorded for this clone. The V and J genes are TRBV14 and TRBJ2-3, with 9 bases identical to TRBD1. The CDR3 has 16 amino acids. CDR1 SGHDN and CDR2 FVKESK come from the germline V gene. V shed 0 bases, J shed 0 bases, and the junction held 1 base outside the gene matches. CDR3 in DNA: TGTGCCAGCAGCCAAGAACAGGGGGCCAGCACAGATACGCAGTATTTT. Its protein is CASSQEQGASTDTQYF.

The chain carries TRBV7-2 and TRBJ2-2, with D perhaps TRBD1 (5 bases). This CDR3 has 13 amino acids. V was shortened by 5 bases and J by 5 bases, with 9 bases between the two germline ends. Germline values: CDR1 SGHTA, CDR2 FQGNSA. The chain's CDR3 is CASSPRQTGELFF. The CDR3 bases are TGTGCCAGCAGCCCCCGACAGACCGGGGAGCTGTTTTTT.

J is TRBJ1-1 and V is TRBV7-9, with TRBD1 matching 8 bases. Germline V gene sequence: CDR1 SEHNR, CDR2 FQNEAQ (reference sequence). The V and J ends lost 4 bases and 6 bases, in that order; junction bases with no gene match: 10. This CDR3 contains 15 residues. The CDR3 coding sequence is TGTGCCAGCAGCTCGCAGGGGGCGTGGGGCGCTGAAGCTTTCTTT. Its protein product is CASSSQGAWGAEAFF.

The rearrangement uses TRBV28 and TRBJ2-1, with D possibly called TRBD1 or TRBD2 (7 bases each). The CDR3 sequence is 14 residues long. Between the trimmed V and J ends, which lost 2 bases and 8 bases, there was a span of 13 bases. Germline V gene lookup returns CDR1 MDHEN and CDR2 SYDVKM. The DNA for the CDR3 is TGTGCCAGCAGTTTACTCCAGGGGGGGGATGAGCAGTTCTTC. It specifies CASSLLQGGDEQFF.

CDR3 region: CASSYGGINQPQHF. Here the CDR3 DNA reads TGTGCCAGCAGTTACGGGGGGATCAATCAGCCCCAGCATTTT. The genes are TRBV6-2 or TRBV6-3 and TRBJ1-5; possible D gene TRBD1, 5 bases. V was clipped by 2 bases and J by 3 bases, with 8 bases between them. The V gene's germline CDR1 is MNHEY and CDR2 SVGEGT. The CDR3 has 14 amino acids.

This chain uses TRBV3-1 (or the pseudogene TRBV3-2) with TRBJ1-6; 10 bases match TRBD1. From germline, CDR1 is LGHDT and CDR2 YNNKEL (reference sequence). After removal of 3 bases from V and 7 bases from J, the junction contained 6 bases not matched to a gene. The CDR3 consists of 16 residues. The CDR3 loop is CASSHRTGGYNSPLHF. CDR3 bases: TGTGCCAGCAGCCACCGGACAGGGGGGTACAATTCACCCCTCCACTTT.

The chain links TRBV2 to TRBJ2-5; TRBD1 is a possible D gene (6 bases). CDR1 and CDR2 (germline): SNHLY, FYNNEI. The CDR3 consists of 15 residues. The V end was cut by 4 bases, the J end by 2 bases, with 14 bases between. For the CDR3, the DNA is TGTGCCAGCAGTGTAAACGGACAGCAGCAAGAGACCCAGTACTTC. Its protein product is CASSVNGQQQETQYF.

This chain uses TRBV18 with TRBJ2-7; the match to TRBD1 covers 7 bases. This CDR3 has 14 amino acids. The germline CDR1 and CDR2 sequences are KGHSH and LQKENI. The ends lost 2 bases at V and 3 bases at J; junction bases unmatched: 4. This CDR3 reads CASSPRGQIYEQYF. The CDR3 region has the DNA TGTGCCAGCTCACCAAGGGGACAGATCTACGAGCAGTACTTC.

The CDR3 reads CASYRDTAPDTQYF. DNA for the CDR3: TGCGCCAGCTATCGGGACACAGCGCCAGATACGCAGTATTTT. The rearrangement joins TRBV5-1 to TRBJ2-3; the D gene is possibly TRBD1 (6 bases). The V and J ends lost 7 bases and 4 bases respectively, with 16 bases between them. The germline V gene encodes CDR1 SGHRS and CDR2 YFSETQ. The CDR3 totals 14 residues.

This clone appeared once. The chain joins TRBV18 to TRBJ2-1; TRBD1 or TRBD2 may be the D gene (5 bases each). Germline CDR1 KGHSH, CDR2 LQKENI. This CDR3 comprises 16 residues. The V and J ends lost 3 bases and 6 bases respectively, with 18 bases between them. CDR3 in amino acids: CASSPGVGRGLNEQFF. The CDR3 nucleotides are TGTGCCAGCTCACCTGGGGTGGGCCGGGGCCTCAATGAGCAGTTCTTC. Drawing the rest from reference TRBV18 and TRBJ2-1, the complete variable domain is NAGVMQNPRHLVRRRGQEARLRCSPMKGHSHVYWYRQLPEEGLKFMVYLQKENIIDESGMPKERFSAEFPKEGPSILRIQQVVRGDSAAYFCASSPGVGRGLNEQFFGPGTRLTVL.

The CDR3 coding sequence is TGTGCCAGCAGCCCCCCCGGGACAGCCAATCAGCCCCAGCATTTT. Translating gives CASSPPGTANQPQHF. V gene TRBV7-9 combines with J gene TRBJ1-5, with 7 bases fitting TRBD1. Germline CDR1 and CDR2: SEHNR and FQNEAQ (reference sequence). The CDR3 spans 15 residues. Trimming took 5 bases from V and 3 from J; bases not matched to a gene: 7.

As DNA, the CDR3 is TGTGCCAGCAGCCCTCTCCAGGGAGAGACCCAGTACTTC. Amino acids: CASSPLQGETQYF. J is TRBJ2-5 and V is TRBV7-2; a possible D gene is TRBD1 (5 bases). Trimming removed 5 bases from V and 4 bases from J, with 11 bases in between. The CDR3 is made up of 13 amino acids. Germline loops: CDR1 SGHTA, CDR2 FQGNSA. Full variable domain (outside the CDR3, taken from reference TRBV7-2 and TRBJ2-5): GAGVSQSPSNKVTEKGKDVELRCDPISGHTALYWYRQSLGQGLEFLIYFQGNSAPDKSGLPSDRFSAERTGGSVSTLTIQRTQQEDSAVYLCASSPLQGETQYFGPGTRLLVL.

The gene calls are TRBV5-1 and TRBJ2-2; maybe TRBD2 (5 bases). The CDR3 consists of 16 residues. Germline V lookup: CDR1 SGHRS, CDR2 YFSETQ. V lost 5 bases and J lost 0, with 14 bases in between. The CDR3 loop reads CASSGDEGANTGELFF. Here the CDR3 DNA reads TGCGCCAGCAGTGGTGATGAGGGCGCGAACACCGGGGAGCTGTTTTTT. The entire variable domain, with the rest obtained from reference TRBV5-1 and TRBJ2-2, is as follows: KAGVTQTPRYLIKTRGQQVTLSCSPISGHRSVSWYQQTPGQGLQFLFEYFSETQRNKGNFPGRFSGRQFSNSRSEMNVSTLELGDSALYLCASSGDEGANTGELFFGEGSRLTVL.

The CDR3 region has the DNA TGCGCCAGCAGCCAAGTCCCGACTAGCGGGGCGAACACCGGGGAGCTGTTTTTT. Its protein product is CASSQVPTSGANTGELFF. The chain employs TRBV4-3 and TRBJ2-2; 11 bases match TRBD2. CDR1 LGHNA and CDR2 YSLEER come from the germline V gene. The CDR3 covers 18 residues. The junction had 4 bases not matched to a gene; V was cut back by 1 base and J by 0 bases.

This rearrangement joins TRBV20-1 to TRBJ1-2; D gene unclear. CDR3 length: 11 residues. Trimming cost V 6 bases and J 8 bases, with 13 bases left between them. Germline values: CDR1 DFQATT, CDR2 SNEGSKA (reference sequence). The CDR3 is CSAKSGGGYTF. The CDR3 bases are TGCAGTGCGAAGTCGGGTGGGGGCTACACCTTC.